Given below is one TCR beta chain in context. Likely a read error: the CDR3 ends without its conserved phenylalanine or tryptophan. The CDR3 sequence is 13 residues long. Germline assignment: CDR1 SGHTA and CDR2 FQGNSA. Trimming shortened V by 8 bases and J by 9 bases, and 16 bases separated the two germline ends. The sample originates from a study of CD8+CD57+ T cells in acquired aplastic anemia. About the study: Average DNA yield from sorted CD4+ and CD8+ cells was about 3.2 ug. Healthy donor sequencing depth: approximately 9.9 million CD4+, about 12 million CD8+ reads.

Both TCR beta VDJ combination and CDR3 sequence profiling were carried out. Genomic DNA was the template for this profiling. TCRdb reprocessed the reads via MiXCR and lists one record per CDR3 protein. The sample records 350,000 to 450,000 distinct CDR3 sequences, 65% to 80% being singletons. The V gene is TRBV7-2, the J gene TRBJ1-4, with a tentative D call TRBD1 (5 bases). The TCR sequence derives from a human donor in good health, serving as a control. The sequencing input was sorted CD4+, CD8+, or CD8+CD57+ T cells (not recorded which) from PBMCs. CDR3 residues: CASCSQKGKKLFC. In DNA form, the CDR3 reads TGTGCCAGCTGTTCCCAGAAGGGGAAAAAACTGTTTTGT.